What follows is one TCR beta chain and its context. This receptor's antigen is unknown. Nothing much larger sits one base from this clone, and base qualities are not available. Using the deep immunoSEQ assay, multiplex PCR amplified TCR CDR3 regions from genomic DNA. Extracted genomic DNA from each cell subset was spread evenly across all wells of several immunoSEQ 96-well plates, with each plate serving as a replicate. For sorted subsets, about 200 ng genomic DNA, equal to 30,000 to 35,000 T cell genomes, was loaded into each replicate PCR. The purified libraries were quantified using a Qubit 3.0 fluorometer, sized with a Bioanalyzer 2100, and then quantified again using the KAPA Library Quantification kit. Every immunoSEQ 96-well plate was sequenced on a separate single-read 150-cycle Illumina NextSeq 550 flow cell. In the original analysis: Because the immunoSEQ output held only junctional sequences and lacked quality scores, the filtering could not match the filtering applied to full-length reads. To assign V/J genes and CDR3, sequences were annotated against IMGT germline references using PyIR, a Python wrapper for IgBLAST v1.9. Reads were filtered out if the reads had weak V/J assignments (E-value above 1e-6), no CDR3, stop codons, out-of-frame junctions, or ambiguous translated residues. V3J clonotypes were defined by identical inferred V gene, J gene, and CDR3 amino acid sequence. Percentage overlap between repertoires was computed as shared unique clonotypes divided by the size of the smaller repertoire. Repertoire richness was assessed with RTK rarefaction, the Chao1 estimator, and Recon v2.1 estimates of unobserved clonotypes. OLGA was used to compute generation probabilities for all TCRbeta clonotypes that the gDNA method yielded from several donors. Imported from immuneACCESS, the table was reduced by TCRdb to in-frame sequences with V and J called. These copies leave out some clones; in studies compared against another copy, an unresolved V gene accounts for under half, and the cause of the remainder is not known. V and J calls and clone size are given by that table; D and trimming were obtained from the DNA. Across this sample there are more than 850,000 clones, with roughly 74% seen only once. Under 0.65% of the sample goes to the ten largest clones.

This record comes from a study of shared clonotypes between healthy human individuals (dated by TCRdb to 2019 to 2021). For the wider study: Two women and three men aged 18 to 49 years were included in the cohort. To increase sequencing depth and limit assay-specific biases, different laboratories used diverse techniques to prepare libraries and sequence TCR repertoires. Each donor's leukapheresis produced roughly between roughly 0.85 and 9.5 billion PBMCs. To estimate repertoire size and how much clonotypes are shared between individuals, the study performed deep sequencing of blood TCR repertoires from a handful of healthy adults. For each donor, CD4 naive and CD4 memory were each run on three plates, CD8 naive on two plates, and CD8 memory on one plate. Findings and caveats that apply to the study as a whole: Clonotypes shared by all four sorted-subset donors showed higher generation probabilities than non-shared clonotypes. Estimated clonotype richness was generally larger for naive than for memory subsets. Incomplete sequencing was indicated by rarefaction of sorted-subset datasets, despite the large sequencing depth. The small number of donors limited the genetic and exposure-history diversity represented. Sampling was limited to blood, and TCR repertoires in tissue likely differ from TCR repertoires in blood. Based on pairwise subsampling, the degree of clonotype sharing among donors was expected to be affected by sequencing depth. When a handful of donors were compared, the shared fraction of clonotypes was about 5.5% for naive CD4, approximately 3.5% for naive CD8, about 2.4% for memory CD4, and 0.4% for memory CD8.

The CDR3 runs 16 amino acids, cysteine and phenylalanine included. Left in the record is the CDR3 DNA by itself, 48 bases read in frame from the first base. The trim is 4 bases for V and 6 bases for J, with a gap of 21 bases between the germline ends. As encoded in the germline V gene, CDR1 is MDHEN while CDR2 is SYDVKM. The donors were healthy, HIV-negative adults with no recently reported acute infections or vaccinations. Only Caucasian adults living in Nashville, Tennessee, USA were represented among the donors. CD4+ T cells were enriched by magnetic negative selection; naive cells were then positively selected on CD45RA, and the negative fraction formed the memory subset. After blood collection by leukapheresis, PBMCs were isolated using Ficoll-Histopaque density gradient centrifugation and then cryopreserved in the vapor phase of liquid nitrogen. Purity and quantity of every magnetically sorted T cell population were checked by analytical flow cytometry. Genomic DNA was isolated from each sorted fraction and quantified by UV absorbance on a Nanodrop 2000c.

The chain was built from TRBV28 and TRBJ1-2, with a tentative D gene TRBD1 over 5 matching bases. The TCR originated in a man between 18 and 35 years old in good health. Some clones in this sample may be carry-over from other donors' samples. Sequenced input: memory CD4+ T cells from PBMCs. Sample cell subset or site, as interpreted from the label and publication: CD45RA-negative fraction. Read as DNA, the sequence is TGTGCCAGCAGTTCAACCCGGGACCCCGGGTACGATGGCTACACCTTC. Its protein is CASSSTRDPGYDGYTF.